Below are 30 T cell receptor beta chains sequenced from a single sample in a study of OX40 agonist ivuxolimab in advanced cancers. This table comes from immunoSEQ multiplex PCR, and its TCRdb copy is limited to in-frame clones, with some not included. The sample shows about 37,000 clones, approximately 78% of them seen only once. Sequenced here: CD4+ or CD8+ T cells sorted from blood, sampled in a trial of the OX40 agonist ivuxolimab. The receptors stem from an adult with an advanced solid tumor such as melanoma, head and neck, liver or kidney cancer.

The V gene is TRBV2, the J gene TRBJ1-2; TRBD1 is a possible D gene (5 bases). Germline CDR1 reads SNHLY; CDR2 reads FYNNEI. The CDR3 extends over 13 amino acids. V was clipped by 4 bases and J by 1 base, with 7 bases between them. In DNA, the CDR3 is TGTGCCAGCAGTGCAGGGATTAACTATGGCTACACCTTC. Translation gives CASSAGINYGYTF. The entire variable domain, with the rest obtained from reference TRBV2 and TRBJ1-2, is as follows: EPEVTQTPSHQVTQMGQEVILRCVPISNHLYFYWYRQILGQKVEFLVSFYNNEISEKSEIFDDQFSVERPDGSNFTLKIRSTKLEDSAMYFCASSAGINYGYTFGSGTRLTVV.

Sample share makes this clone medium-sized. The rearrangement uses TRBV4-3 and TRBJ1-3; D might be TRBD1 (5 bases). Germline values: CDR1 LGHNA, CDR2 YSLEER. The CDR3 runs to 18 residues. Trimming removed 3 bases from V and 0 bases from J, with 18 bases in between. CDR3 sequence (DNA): TGCGCCAGCAGCCATAGCCAGGGAGGGATCGGCTCTGGAAACACCATATATTTT. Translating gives CASSHSQGGIGSGNTIYF.

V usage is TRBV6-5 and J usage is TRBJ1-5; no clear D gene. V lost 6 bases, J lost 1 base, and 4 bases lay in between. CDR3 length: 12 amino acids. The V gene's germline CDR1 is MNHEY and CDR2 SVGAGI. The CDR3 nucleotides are TGTGCCAGCAGGGGAAGCAATCAGCCCCAGCATTTT. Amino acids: CASRGSNQPQHF.

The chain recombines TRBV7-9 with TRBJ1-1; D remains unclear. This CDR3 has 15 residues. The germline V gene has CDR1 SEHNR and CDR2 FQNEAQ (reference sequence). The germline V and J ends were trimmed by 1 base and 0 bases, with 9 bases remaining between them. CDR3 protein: CASSLDTRMNTEAFF. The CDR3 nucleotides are TGTGCCAGCAGCTTAGACACCAGGATGAACACTGAAGCTTTCTTT.

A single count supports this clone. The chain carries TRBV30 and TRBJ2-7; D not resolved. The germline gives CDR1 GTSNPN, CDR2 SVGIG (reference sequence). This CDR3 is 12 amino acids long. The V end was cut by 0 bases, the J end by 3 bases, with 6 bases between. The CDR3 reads CAWSVEHYEQYF. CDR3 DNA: TGTGCCTGGAGTGTCGAGCACTACGAGCAGTACTTC.

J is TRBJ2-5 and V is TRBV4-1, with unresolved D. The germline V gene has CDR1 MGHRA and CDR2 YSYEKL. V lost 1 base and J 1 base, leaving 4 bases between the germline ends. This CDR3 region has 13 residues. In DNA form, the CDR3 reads TGCGCCAGCAGCCAAGTTTTCCAAGAGACCCAGTACTTC. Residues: CASSQVFQETQYF.

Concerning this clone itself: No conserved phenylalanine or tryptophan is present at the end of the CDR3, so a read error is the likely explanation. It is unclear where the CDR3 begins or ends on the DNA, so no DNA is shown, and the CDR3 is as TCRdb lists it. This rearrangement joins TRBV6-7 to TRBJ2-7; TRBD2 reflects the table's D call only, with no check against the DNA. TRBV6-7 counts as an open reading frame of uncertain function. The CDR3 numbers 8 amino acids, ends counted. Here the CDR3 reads CASSYPRG.

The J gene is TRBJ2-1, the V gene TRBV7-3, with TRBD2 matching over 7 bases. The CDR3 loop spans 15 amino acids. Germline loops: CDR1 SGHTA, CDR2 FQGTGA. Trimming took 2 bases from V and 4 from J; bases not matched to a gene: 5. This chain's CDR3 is CASSLASGQYNEQFF. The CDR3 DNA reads TGTGCCAGCAGCTTAGCTAGCGGACAATACAATGAGCAGTTCTTC.

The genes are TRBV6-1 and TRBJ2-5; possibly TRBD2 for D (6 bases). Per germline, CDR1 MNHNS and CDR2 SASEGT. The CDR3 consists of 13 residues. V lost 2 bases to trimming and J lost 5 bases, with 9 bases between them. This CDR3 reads CASSETGRETQYF. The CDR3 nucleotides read TGTGCCAGCAGTGAAACGGGGAGGGAGACCCAGTACTTC.

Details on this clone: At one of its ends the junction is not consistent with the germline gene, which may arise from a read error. The CDR3 protein is CASNLAYLAGEGGTGELFF. In nucleotides, the CDR3 is TGTGCCAGCAACTTAGCGTACCTAGCGGGAGAAGGGGGCACCGGGGAGCTGTTTTTT. V usage is TRBV7-9 and J usage is TRBJ2-2; TRBD2 agrees at 10 bases. The V gene's germline CDR1 is SEHNR and CDR2 FQNEAQ (reference sequence). The CDR3 is 19 amino acids. The variable domain in full, completed from reference TRBV7-9 and TRBJ2-2, reads DTGVSQNPRHKITKRGQNVTFRCDPISEHNRLYWYRQTLGQGPEFLTYFQNEAQLEKSRLLSDRFSAERPKGSFSTLEIQRTEQGDSAMYLCASNLAYLAGEGGTGELFFGEGSRLTVL.

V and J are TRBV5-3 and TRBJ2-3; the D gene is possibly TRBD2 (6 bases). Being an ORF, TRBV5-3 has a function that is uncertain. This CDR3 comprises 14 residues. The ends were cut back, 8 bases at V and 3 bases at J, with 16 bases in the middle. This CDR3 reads CASSRGLFTDTQYF. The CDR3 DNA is TGTGCCAGCAGCCGGGGACTCTTTACAGATACGCAGTATTTT.

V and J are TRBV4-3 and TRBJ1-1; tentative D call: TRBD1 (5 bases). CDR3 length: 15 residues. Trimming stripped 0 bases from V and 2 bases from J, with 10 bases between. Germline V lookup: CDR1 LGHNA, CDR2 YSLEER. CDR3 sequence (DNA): TGCGCCAGCAGCCAAGATTTGGGGGTTAACACTGAAGCTTTCTTT. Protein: CASSQDLGVNTEAFF.

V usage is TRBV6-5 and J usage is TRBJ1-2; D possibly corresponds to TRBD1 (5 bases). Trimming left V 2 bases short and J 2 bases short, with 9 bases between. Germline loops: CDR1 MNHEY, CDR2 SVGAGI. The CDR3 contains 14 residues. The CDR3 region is CASSYGEGNYGYTF. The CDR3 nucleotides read TGTGCCAGCAGTTACGGGGAGGGGAACTATGGCTACACCTTC.

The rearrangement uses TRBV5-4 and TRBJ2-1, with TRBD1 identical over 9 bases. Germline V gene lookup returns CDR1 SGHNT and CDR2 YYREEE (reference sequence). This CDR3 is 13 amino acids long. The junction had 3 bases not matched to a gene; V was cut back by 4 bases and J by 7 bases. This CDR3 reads CASSTDRGNEQFF. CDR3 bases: TGTGCCAGCAGCACCGACAGGGGGAATGAGCAGTTCTTC.

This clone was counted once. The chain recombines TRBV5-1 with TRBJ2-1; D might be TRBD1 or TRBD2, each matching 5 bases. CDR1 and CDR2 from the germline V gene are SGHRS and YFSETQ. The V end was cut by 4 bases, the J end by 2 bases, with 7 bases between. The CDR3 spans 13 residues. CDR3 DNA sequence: TGCGCCAGCAGCGGGGACCCCTACAATGAGCAGTTCTTC. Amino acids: CASSGDPYNEQFF. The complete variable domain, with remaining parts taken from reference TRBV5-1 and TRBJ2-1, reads KAGVTQTPRYLIKTRGQQVTLSCSPISGHRSVSWYQQTPGQGLQFLFEYFSETQRNKGNFPGRFSGRQFSNSRSEMNVSTLELGDSALYLCASSGDPYNEQFFGPGTRLTVL.

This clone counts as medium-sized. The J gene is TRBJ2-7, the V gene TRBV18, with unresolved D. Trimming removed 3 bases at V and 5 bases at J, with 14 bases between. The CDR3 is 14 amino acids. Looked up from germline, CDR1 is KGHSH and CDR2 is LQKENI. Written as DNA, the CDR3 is TGTGCCAGCTCACCTGGTCTGGGCGTCGACGAGCAGTACTTC. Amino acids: CASSPGLGVDEQYF.

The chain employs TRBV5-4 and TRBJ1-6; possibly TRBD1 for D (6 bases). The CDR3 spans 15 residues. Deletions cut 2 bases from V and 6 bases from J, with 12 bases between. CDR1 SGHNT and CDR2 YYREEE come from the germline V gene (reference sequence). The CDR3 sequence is CASSLTGTINSPLHF. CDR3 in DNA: TGTGCCAGCAGCTTAACCGGGACAATTAATTCACCCCTCCACTTT.

The CDR3 region has the DNA TGTGCCAGCAGCTTACTAGGACAGACTTACACCGGGGAGCTGTTTTTT. This sequence encodes CASSLLGQTYTGELFF. J is TRBJ2-2 and V is TRBV7-9; D is possibly TRBD1 (6 bases). V lost 2 bases to trimming and J lost 3 bases, with 13 bases between them. In germline, CDR1 is SEHNR, CDR2 FQNEAQ (reference sequence). The CDR3 covers 16 residues.

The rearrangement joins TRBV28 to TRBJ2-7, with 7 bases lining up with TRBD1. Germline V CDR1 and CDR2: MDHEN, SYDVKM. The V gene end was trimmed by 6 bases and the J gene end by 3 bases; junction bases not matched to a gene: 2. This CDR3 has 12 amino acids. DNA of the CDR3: TGTGCCAGCAGGGGGGACAGCTACGAGCAGTACTTC. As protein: CASRGDSYEQYF.

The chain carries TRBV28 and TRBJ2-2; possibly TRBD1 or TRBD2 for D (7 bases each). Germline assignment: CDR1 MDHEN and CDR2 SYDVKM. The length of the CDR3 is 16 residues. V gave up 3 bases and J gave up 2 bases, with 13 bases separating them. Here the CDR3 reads CASSFFRGGNTGELFF. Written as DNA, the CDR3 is TGTGCCAGCAGTTTTTTCAGGGGGGGAAACACCGGGGAGCTGTTTTTT.

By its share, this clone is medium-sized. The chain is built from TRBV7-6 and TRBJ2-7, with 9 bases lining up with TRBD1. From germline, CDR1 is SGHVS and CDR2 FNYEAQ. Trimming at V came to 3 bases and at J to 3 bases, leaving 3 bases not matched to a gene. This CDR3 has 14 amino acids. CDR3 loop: CASSFRDRDYEQYF. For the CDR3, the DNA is TGTGCCAGCAGCTTCCGGGACAGGGACTACGAGCAGTACTTC.

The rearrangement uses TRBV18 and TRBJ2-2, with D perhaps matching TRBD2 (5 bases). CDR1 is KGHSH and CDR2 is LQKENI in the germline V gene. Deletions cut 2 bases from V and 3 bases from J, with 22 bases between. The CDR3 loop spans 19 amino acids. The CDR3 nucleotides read TGTGCCAGCTCACCAAGGAGAGTATCCCCCGGAGGCGACACCGGGGAGCTGTTTTTT. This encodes CASSPRRVSPGGDTGELFF.

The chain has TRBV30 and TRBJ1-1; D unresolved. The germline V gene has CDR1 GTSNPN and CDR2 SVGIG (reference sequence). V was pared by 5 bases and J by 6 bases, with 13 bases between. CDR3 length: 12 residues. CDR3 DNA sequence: TGTGCCTGGTCGAGGGTCCGGTCTGAAGCTTTCTTT. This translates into CAWSRVRSEAFF.

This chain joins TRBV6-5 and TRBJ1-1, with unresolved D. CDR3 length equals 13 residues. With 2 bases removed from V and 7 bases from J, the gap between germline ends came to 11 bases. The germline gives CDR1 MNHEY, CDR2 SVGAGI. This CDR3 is CASSYGSYFEAFF. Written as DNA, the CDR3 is TGTGCCAGCAGTTACGGGTCCTACTTTGAAGCTTTCTTT.

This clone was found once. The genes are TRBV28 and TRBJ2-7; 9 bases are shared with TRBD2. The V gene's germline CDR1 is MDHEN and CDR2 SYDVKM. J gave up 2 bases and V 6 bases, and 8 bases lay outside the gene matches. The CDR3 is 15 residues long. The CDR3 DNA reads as TGTGCCAGCAGGACAACTAGCGGGCTCGCCTACGAGCAGTACTTC. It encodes CASRTTSGLAYEQYF.

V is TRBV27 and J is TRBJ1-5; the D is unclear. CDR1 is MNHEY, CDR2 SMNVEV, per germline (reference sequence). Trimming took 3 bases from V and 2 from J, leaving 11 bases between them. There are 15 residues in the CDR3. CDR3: CASSFSGSGNQPQHF. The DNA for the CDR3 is TGTGCCAGCAGTTTCTCGGGGTCCGGCAATCAGCCCCAGCATTTT.

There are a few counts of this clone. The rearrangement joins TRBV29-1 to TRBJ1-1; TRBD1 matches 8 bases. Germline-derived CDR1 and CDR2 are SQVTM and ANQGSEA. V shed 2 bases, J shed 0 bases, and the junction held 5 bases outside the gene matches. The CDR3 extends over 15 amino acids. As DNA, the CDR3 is TGCAGCGTTGAAAACAGGGGGGCAATGAACACTGAAGCTTTCTTT. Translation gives CSVENRGAMNTEAFF.

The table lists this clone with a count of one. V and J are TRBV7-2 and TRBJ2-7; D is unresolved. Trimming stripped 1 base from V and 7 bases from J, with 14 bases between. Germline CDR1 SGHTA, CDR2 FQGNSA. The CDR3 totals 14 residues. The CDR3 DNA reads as TGTGCCAGCAGCTTAGGACGGAGCCTTTATGAGCAGTACTTC. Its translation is CASSLGRSLYEQYF.

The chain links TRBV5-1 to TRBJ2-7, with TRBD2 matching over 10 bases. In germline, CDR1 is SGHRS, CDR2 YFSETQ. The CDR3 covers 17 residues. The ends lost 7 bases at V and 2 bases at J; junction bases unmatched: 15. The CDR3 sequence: CASGNRRLAGETYEQYF. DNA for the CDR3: TGCGCCAGCGGCAACCGCCGACTAGCGGGCGAAACCTACGAGCAGTACTTC.

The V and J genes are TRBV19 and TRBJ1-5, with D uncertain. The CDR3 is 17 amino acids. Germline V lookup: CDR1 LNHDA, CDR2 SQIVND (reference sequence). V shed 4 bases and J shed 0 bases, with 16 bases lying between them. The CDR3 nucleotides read TGTGCCAGTAGTAAGACGGGTGGAGGGTATAGCAATCAGCCCCAGCATTTT. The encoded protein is CASSKTGGGYSNQPQHF.